A single TCR beta chain is shown here with its context. The antigen is not known. The source of the sample is a study of cytomegalovirus exposure and HLA in healthy donors. The study, taken as a whole, reports: The study recorded 150 to 200 TCR beta chains that were cytomegalovirus-associated. Association of roughly 17,000 TCR beta sequences with HLA alleles was found at 0.05 false discovery rate in a later analysis.

The PCR used 60 Vbeta and 13 Jbeta primers. The protocol was immunoSEQ multiplex PCR, while the TCRdb copy is restricted to in-frame clones and leaves out a portion. Here the sample spans roughly 160,000 clones, 80% being singletons. This CDR3 region has 13 residues. Germline loops: CDR1 SGDLS, CDR2 YYNGEE. V lost 0 bases, J lost 7 bases, and 9 bases lay in between. This chain connects TRBV9 to TRBJ2-3; tentative D call: TRBD1 (6 bases). The sequencing input was PBMCs. This receptor was taken from a young man in good health and CMV-seropositive. The CDR3 sequence: CASSVEGVNTQYF. In DNA form, the CDR3 reads TGTGCCAGCAGCGTAGAGGGGGTGAATACGCAGTATTTT.